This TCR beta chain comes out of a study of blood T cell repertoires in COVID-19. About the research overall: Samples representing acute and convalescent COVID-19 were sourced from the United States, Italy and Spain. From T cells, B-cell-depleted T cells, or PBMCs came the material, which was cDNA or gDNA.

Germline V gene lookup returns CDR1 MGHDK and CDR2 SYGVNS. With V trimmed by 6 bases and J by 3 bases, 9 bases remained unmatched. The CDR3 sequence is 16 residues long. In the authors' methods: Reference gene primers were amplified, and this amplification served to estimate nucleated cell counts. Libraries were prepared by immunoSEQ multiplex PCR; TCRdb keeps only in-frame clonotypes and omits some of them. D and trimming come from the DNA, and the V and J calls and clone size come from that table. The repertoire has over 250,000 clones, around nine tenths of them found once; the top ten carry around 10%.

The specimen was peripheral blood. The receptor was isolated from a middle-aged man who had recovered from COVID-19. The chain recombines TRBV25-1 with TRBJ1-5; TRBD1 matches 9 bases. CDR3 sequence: CASRYRGRTNNQPQHF. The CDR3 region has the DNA TGTGCCAGCAGGTACAGGGGGCGGACGAACAATCAGCCCCAGCATTTT.